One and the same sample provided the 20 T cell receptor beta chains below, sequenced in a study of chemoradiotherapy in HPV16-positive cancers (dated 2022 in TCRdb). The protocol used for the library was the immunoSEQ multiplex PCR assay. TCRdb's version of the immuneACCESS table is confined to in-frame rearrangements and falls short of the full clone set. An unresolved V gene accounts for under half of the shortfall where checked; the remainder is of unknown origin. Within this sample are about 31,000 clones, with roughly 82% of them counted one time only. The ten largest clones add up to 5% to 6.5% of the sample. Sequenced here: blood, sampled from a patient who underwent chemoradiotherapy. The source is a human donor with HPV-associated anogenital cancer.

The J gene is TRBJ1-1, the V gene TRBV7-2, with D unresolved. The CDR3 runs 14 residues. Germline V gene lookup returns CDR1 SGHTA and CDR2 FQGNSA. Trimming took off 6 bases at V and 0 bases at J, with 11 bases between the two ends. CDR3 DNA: TGTGCCAGCAGAACTCTCGACATGAACACTGAAGCTTTCTTT. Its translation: CASRTLDMNTEAFF.

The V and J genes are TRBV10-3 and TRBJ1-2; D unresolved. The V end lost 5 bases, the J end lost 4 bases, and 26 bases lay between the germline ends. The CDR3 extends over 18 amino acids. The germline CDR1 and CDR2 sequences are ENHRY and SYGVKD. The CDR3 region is CAISSYQTGPTTTYGYTF. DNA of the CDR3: TGTGCCATCAGTAGCTACCAAACCGGGCCTACGACCACCTATGGCTACACCTTC.

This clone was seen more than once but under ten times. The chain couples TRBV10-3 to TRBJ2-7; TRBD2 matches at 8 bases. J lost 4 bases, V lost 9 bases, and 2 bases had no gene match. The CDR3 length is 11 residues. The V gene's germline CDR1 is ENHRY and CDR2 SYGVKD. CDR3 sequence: CAMSGGYEQYF. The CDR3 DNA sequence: TGTGCCATGAGCGGGGGTTACGAGCAGTACTTC.

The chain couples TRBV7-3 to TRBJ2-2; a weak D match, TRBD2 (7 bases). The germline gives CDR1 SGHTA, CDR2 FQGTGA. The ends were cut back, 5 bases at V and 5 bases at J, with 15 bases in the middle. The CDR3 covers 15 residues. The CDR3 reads CASSPQGGGTGELFF. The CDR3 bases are TGTGCCAGCAGCCCCCAGGGAGGGGGTACCGGGGAGCTGTTTTTT.

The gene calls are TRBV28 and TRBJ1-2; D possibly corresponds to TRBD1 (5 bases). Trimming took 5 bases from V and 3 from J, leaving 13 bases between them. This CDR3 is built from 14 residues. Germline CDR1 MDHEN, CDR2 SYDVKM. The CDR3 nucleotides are TGTGCCAGCAGTGGTGGGGGGGAGTACTATGGCTACACCTTC. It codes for CASSGGGEYYGYTF.

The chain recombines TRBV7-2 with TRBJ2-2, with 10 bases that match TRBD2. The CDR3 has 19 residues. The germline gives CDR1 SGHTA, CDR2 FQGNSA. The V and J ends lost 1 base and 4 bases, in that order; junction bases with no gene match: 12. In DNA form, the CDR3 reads TGTGCCAGCAGCTTAGTCTCCAGCGGGGGGGCGCGTGGCACCGGGGAGCTGTTTTTT. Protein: CASSLVSSGGARGTGELFF. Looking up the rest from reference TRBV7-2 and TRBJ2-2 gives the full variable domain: GAGVSQSPSNKVTEKGKDVELRCDPISGHTALYWYRQSLGQGLEFLIYFQGNSAPDKSGLPSDRFSAERTGGSVSTLTIQRTQQEDSAVYLCASSLVSSGGARGTGELFFGEGSRLTVL.

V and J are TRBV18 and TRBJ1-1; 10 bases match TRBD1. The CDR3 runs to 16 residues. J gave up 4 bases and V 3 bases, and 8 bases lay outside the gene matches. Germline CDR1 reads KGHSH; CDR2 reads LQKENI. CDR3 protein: CASSPQRTGGITEAFF. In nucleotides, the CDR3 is TGTGCCAGCTCACCTCAACGGACAGGGGGGATCACTGAAGCTTTCTTT.

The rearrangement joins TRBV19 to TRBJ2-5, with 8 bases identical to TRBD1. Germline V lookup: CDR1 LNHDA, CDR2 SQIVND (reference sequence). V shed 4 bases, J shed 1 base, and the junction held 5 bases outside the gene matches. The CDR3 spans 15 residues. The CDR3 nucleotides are TGTGCCAGTAGTAGTGGACAGGGAATCCAAGAGACCCAGTACTTC. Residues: CASSSGQGIQETQYF.

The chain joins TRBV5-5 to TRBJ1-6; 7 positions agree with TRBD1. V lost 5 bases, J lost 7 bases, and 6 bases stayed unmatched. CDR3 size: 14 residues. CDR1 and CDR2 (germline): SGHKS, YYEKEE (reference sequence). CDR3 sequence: CASRDRDRNSPLHF. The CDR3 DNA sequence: TGTGCCAGCAGAGACCGGGACAGAAATTCACCCCTCCACTTT.

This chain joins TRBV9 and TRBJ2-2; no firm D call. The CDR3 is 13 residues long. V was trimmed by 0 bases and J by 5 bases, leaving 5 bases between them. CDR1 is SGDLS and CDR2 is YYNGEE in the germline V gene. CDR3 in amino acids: CASSVAPTGELFF. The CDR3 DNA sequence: TGTGCCAGCAGCGTAGCTCCGACCGGGGAGCTGTTTTTT.

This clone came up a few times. The CDR3 loop is CASSPGGYSNQPQHF. CDR3 sequence (DNA): TGTGCCAGCAGCCCTGGGGGGTATAGCAATCAGCCCCAGCATTTT. This chain uses TRBV7-9 with TRBJ1-5, with D possibly matching TRBD1 (5 bases). V lost 5 bases and J lost 0, with 11 bases in between. The germline V gene encodes CDR1 SEHNR and CDR2 FQNEAQ (reference sequence). CDR3 size: 15 residues.

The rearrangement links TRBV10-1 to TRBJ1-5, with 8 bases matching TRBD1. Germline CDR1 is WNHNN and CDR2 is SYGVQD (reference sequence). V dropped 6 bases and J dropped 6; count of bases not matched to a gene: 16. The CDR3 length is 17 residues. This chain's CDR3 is CASRYRTGIVYSQPQHF. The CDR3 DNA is TGCGCCAGCAGATATAGGACAGGGATCGTGTATAGTCAGCCCCAGCATTTT.

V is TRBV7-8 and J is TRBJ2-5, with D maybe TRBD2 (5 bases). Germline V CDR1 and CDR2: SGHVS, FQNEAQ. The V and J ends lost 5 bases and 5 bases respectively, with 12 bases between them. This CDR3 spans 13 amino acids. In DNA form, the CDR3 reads TGTGCCAGCAGCCCTACTAGAGGGGAGACCCAGTACTTC. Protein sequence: CASSPTRGETQYF.

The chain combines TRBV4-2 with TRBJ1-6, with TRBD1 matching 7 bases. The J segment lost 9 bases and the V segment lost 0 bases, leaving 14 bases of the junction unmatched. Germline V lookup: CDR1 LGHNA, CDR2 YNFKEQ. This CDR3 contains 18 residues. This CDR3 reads CASSQDPRGGARGSPLHF. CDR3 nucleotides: TGTGCCAGCAGCCAAGATCCCCGAGGGGGCGCGCGGGGTTCACCCCTCCACTTT.

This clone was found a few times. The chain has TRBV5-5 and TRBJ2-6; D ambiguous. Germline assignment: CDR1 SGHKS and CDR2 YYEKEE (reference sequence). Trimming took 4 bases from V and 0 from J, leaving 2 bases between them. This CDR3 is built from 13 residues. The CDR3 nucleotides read TGTGCCAGCAGCATCTCTGGGGCCAACGTCCTGACTTTC. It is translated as CASSISGANVLTF.

CDR3 DNA: TGTGCCAGCAGTGTAGGGACAGGGGGCGTGGGGGCTTTCTTT. This sequence encodes CASSVGTGGVGAFF. The rearrangement uses TRBV25-1 and TRBJ1-1; TRBD1 matches at 12 bases. Germline V gene lookup returns CDR1 MGHDK and CDR2 SYGVNS. Trimming took 4 bases from V and 11 from J; bases not matched to a gene: 8. The CDR3 totals 14 residues. The full variable domain, its missing parts supplied by reference TRBV25-1 and TRBJ1-1, is EADIYQTPRYLVIGTGKKITLECSQTMGHDKMYWYQQDPGMELHLIHYSYGVNSTEKGDLSSESTVSRIRTEHFPLTLESARPSHTSQYLCASSVGTGGVGAFFGQGTRLTVV.

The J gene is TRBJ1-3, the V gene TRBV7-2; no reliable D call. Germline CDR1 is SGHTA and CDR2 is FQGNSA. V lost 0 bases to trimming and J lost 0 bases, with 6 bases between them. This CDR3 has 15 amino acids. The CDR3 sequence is CASSLARFSGNTIYF. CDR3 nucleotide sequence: TGTGCCAGCAGCTTAGCCAGGTTCTCTGGAAACACCATATATTTT.

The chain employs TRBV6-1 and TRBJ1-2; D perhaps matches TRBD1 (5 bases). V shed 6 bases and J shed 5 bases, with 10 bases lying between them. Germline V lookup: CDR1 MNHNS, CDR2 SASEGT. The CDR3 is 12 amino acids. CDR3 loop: CASSDQGYGYTF. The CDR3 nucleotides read TGTGCCAGCAGCGATCAGGGTTATGGCTACACCTTC.

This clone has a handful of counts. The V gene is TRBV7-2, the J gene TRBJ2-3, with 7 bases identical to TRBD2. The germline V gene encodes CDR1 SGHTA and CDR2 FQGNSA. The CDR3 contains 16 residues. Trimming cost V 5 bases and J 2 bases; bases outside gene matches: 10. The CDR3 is CASSPSSAGLTDTQYF. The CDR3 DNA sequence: TGTGCCAGCAGCCCCTCCTCAGCGGGACTCACAGATACGCAGTATTTT.

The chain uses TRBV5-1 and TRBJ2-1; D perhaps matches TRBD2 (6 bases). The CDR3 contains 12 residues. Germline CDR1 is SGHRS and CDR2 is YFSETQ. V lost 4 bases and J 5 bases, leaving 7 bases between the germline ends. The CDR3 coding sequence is TGCGCCAGCAGCCGCGGGGACAATGAGCAGTTCTTC. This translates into CASSRGDNEQFF.